A selection of T cell receptor beta chains follows, all from one sample in a study of Ad26.COV2.S vaccination and SARS-CoV-2 variants. Sequencing was performed with immunoSEQ multiplex PCR; in TCRdb, only in-frame clones are kept and a portion is missing. The repertoire holds hundreds of thousands of clones, with around 89% as singletons. Here the sequenced sample was peripheral blood, taken in a trial of Ad26.COV2.S vaccine versus placebo. These receptors were taken from a person between 18 and 65 years old who received the Ad26.COV2.S COVID-19 vaccine or a placebo. CDR3s leave out the opening cysteine and the closing phenylalanine or tryptophan.

J gene	V gene	CDR3 protein
TRBJ2-2	TRBV7-8	ASSPGLADSGELF
TRBJ2-7	TRBV11-2	ASSRPLQGPAYEQY
TRBJ2-2	TRBV5-5	ASSFRLVIRPNTGELF
TRBJ1-1	TRBV6-2/TRBV6-3	ASSNRGNTEAF
TRBJ2-7	TRBV2	ATRGGRDNYEQY
TRBJ2-1	TRBV13	ASGGGESPHNEQF
TRBJ2-1	TRBV7-6	ASSAQGYEQF
TRBJ1-2	TRBV7-9	ASSPGLTRDGYT
TRBJ1-2	TRBV29-1	STDRQNGYT
TRBJ2-7	TRBV5-1	ASSDYYEQY
TRBJ2-2	TRBV5-1	ASSGGLTGELF
TRBJ2-7	TRBV19	ASSISGGSSYEQY
TRBJ1-2	TRBV27	ASSFGQFYGYT
TRBJ2-3	TRBV18	ASSPLGTGSTDTQY
TRBJ2-1	TRBV4-2	ASSLDRGGYNEQF
TRBJ1-1	TRBV27	ASSSNRMNTEAF
TRBJ2-3	TRBV7-2	ASSPSGGSSNTQY
TRBJ2-3	TRBV19	ASSISRQSDTQY
TRBJ2-5	TRBV11-2	ASSLRTGLGESQY
TRBJ2-7	TRBV12-3/TRBV12-4	ASSLWGTYEQY
TRBJ2-3	TRBV11-2	ASSLEVNTDTQY
TRBJ2-7	TRBV7-9	ASSLLGLAGVLGEQY
TRBJ2-7	TRBV27	ASSTGLDYEQY
TRBJ1-6	TRBV4-2	ASSQELYNSPLH
TRBJ2-2	TRBV4-3	ASSQEWGSGELF
TRBJ1-1	TRBV9	ASSVIPGNTEAF
TRBJ1-2	TRBV30	ASQGNYGYT
TRBJ1-1	TRBV19	ASSIRETVNTEAF
TRBJ1-2	TRBV6-5	ASSPDRYGYT
TRBJ1-2	TRBV5-6	ASSAGRDSYT
TRBJ2-3	TRBV6-4	ASSEQPSTDTQY
TRBJ1-1	TRBV7-9	ASSSIRTARNTEAF
TRBJ2-5	TRBV5-1	ASSLGSGASGETQY
TRBJ2-1	TRBV7-9	ASSTGGSYNEQF
TRBJ2-5	TRBV5-1	ASSFDREQETQY
TRBJ2-3	TRBV18	ASSPDRVDTQY
TRBJ1-1	TRBV5-1	ASSLVGENTEAF
TRBJ1-6	TRBV6-2/TRBV6-3	ASSPNRGQSSYNSPLH
TRBJ2-7	TRBV12-3/TRBV12-4	ASSRVGYEQY
TRBJ2-3	TRBV5-4	ASSWGGGATDTQY
TRBJ1-3	TRBV4-3	ASSPSGGSGNTIY